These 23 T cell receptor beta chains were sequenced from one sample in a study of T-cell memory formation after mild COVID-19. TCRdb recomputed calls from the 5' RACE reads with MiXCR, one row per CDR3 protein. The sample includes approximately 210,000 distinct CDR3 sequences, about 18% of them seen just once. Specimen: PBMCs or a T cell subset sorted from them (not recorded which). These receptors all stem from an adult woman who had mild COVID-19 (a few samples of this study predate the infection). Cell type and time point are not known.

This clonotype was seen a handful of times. The CDR3 region is CASSSDPRVTNEQFF. The CDR3 DNA follows: TGTGCCAGCAGCTCTGACCCCCGCGTGACTAATGAGCAGTTCTTC. The chain couples TRBV11-2 to TRBJ2-1; D not certain. CDR1 SGHAT and CDR2 FQNNGV come from the germline V gene. This CDR3 has 15 residues. V lost 4 bases and J lost 7, with 17 bases in between.

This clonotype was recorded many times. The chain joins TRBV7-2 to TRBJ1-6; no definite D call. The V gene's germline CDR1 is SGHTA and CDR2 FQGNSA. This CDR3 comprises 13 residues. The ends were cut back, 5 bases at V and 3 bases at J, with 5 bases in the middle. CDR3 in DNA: TGTGCCAGCAGCCCTCACTATAATTCACCCCTCCACTTT. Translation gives CASSPHYNSPLHF.

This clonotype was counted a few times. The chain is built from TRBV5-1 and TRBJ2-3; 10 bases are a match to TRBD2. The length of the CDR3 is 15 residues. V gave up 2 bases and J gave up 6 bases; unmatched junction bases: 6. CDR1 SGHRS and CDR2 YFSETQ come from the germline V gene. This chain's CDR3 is CASSLQRGGEDTQYF. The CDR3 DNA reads TGCGCCAGCAGCTTACAGCGGGGGGGCGAGGATACGCAGTATTTT.

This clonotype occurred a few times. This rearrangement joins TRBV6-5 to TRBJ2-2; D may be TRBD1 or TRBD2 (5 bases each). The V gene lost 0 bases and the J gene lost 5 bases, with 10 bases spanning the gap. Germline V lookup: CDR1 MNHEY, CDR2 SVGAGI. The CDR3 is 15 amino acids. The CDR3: CASSYSSGPTGELFF. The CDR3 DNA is TGTGCCAGCAGTTACTCATCGGGACCTACCGGGGAGCTGTTTTTT.

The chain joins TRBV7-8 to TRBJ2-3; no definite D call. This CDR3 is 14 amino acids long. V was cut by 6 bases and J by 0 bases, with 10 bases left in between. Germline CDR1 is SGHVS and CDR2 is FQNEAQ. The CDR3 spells CASRPHASTDTQYF. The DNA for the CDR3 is TGTGCCAGCAGACCACATGCGAGCACAGATACGCAGTATTTT.

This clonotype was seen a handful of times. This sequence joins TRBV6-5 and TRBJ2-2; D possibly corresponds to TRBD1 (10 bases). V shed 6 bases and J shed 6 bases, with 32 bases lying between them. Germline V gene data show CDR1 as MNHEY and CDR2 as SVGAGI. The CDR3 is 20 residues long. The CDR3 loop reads CASRRQGAGSGSVTAGELFF. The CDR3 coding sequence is TGTGCCAGCAGGCGACAGGGGGCTGGTAGCGGGAGTGTGACAGCCGGGGAGCTGTTTTTT.

CDR3 sequence reads: CASSSPRDFGVVMETQYF. The CDR3 coding sequence is TGTGCCAGCAGCTCTCCGCGGGACTTCGGTGTAGTTATGGAGACCCAGTACTTC. This chain uses TRBV7-9 with TRBJ2-5; possible D gene TRBD2, 6 bases. The CDR3 extends over 18 amino acids. V gave up 4 bases and J gave up 5 bases, with 26 bases separating them. Germline V gene lookup returns CDR1 SEHNR and CDR2 FQNEAQ (reference sequence).

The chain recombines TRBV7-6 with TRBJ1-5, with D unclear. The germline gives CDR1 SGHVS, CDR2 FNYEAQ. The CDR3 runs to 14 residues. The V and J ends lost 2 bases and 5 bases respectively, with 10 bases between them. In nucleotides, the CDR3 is TGTGCCAGCAGCTTACTGGCGAGGGATCAGCCCCAGCATTTT. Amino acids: CASSLLARDQPQHF.

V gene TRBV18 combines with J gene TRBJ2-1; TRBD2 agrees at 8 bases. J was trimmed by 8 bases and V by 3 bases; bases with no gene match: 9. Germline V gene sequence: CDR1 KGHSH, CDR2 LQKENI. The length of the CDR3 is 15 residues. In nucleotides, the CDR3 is TGTGCCAGCTCACCGGGGACTAGTTATAGGTATGAGCAGTTCTTC. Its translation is CASSPGTSYRYEQFF.

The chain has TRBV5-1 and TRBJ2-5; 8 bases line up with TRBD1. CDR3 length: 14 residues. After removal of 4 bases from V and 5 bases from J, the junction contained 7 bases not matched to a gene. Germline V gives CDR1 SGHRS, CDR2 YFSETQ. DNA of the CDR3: TGCGCCAGCAGCCAAGAAAACAGGGGGGAGACCCAGTACTTC. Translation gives CASSQENRGETQYF.

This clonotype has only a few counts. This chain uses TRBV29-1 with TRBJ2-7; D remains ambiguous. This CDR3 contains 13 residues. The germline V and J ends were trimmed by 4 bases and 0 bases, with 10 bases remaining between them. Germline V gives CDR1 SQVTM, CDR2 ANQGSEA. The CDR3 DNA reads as TGCAGCGTTGCTCGCACAGCCTCCTACGAGCAGTACTTC. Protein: CSVARTASYEQYF.

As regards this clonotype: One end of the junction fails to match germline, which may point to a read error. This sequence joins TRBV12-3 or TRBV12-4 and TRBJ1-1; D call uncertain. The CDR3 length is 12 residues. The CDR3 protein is CASRWVQSAPFF. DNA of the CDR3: TGTGCCAGCAGATGGGTACAGTCGGCGCCTTTTTTT.

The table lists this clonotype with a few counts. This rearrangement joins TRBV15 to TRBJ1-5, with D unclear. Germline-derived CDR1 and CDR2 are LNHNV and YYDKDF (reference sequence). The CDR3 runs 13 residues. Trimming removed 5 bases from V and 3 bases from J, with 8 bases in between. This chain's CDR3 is CATSGGPNQPQHF. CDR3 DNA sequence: TGTGCCACCAGCGGAGGACCCAATCAGCCCCAGCATTTT. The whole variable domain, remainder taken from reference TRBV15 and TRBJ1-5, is DAMVIQNPRYQVTQFGKPVTLSCSQTLNHNVMYWYQQKSSQAPKLLFHYYDKDFNNEADTPDNFQSRRPNTSFCFLDIRSPGLGDTAMYLCATSGGPNQPQHFGDGTRLSIL.

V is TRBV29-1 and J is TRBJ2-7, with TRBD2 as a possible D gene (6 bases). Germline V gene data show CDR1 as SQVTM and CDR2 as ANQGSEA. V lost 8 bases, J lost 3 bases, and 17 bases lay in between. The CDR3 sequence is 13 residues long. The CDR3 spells CSIQETRDYEQYF. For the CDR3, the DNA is TGCAGCATTCAGGAGACTAGGGACTACGAGCAGTACTTC.

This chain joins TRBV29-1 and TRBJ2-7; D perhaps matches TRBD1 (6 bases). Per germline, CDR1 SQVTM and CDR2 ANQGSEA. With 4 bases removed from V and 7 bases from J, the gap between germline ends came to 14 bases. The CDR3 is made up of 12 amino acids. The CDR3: CSVGQATGEQYF. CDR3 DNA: TGCAGCGTTGGACAGGCTACGGGGGAGCAGTACTTC.

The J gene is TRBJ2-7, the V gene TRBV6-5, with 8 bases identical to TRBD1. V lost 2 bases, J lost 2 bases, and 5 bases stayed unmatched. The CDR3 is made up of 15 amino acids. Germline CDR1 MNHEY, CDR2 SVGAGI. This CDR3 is CASSYVQGAAYEQYF. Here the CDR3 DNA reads TGTGCCAGCAGTTACGTGCAGGGGGCCGCCTACGAGCAGTACTTC.

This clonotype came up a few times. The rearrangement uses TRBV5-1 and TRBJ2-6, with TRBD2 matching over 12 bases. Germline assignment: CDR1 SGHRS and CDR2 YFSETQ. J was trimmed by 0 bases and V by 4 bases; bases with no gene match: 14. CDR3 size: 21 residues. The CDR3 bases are TGCGCCAGCAGCCGATCCGGGACTAGCGGGTTACTGAGCTCTGGGGCCAACGTCCTGACTTTC. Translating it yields CASSRSGTSGLLSSGANVLTF.

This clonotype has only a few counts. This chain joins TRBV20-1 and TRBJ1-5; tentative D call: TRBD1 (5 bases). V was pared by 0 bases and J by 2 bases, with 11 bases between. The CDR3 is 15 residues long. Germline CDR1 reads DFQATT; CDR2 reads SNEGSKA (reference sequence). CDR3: CSARDGGNGNQPQHF. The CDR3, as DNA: TGCAGTGCTAGAGATGGGGGGAATGGCAATCAGCCCCAGCATTTT.

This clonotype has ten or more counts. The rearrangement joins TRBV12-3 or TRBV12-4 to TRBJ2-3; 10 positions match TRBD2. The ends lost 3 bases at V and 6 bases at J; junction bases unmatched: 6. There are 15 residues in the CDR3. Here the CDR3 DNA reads TGTGCCAGCAGTTTGAGTAGCGGGAGGTCCGATACGCAGTATTTT. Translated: CASSLSSGRSDTQYF.

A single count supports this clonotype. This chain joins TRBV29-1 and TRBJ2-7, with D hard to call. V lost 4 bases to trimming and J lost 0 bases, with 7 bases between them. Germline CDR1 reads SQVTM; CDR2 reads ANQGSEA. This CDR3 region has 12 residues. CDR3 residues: CSVGRTSYEQYF. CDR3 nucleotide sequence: TGCAGCGTTGGACGAACCTCCTACGAGCAGTACTTC.

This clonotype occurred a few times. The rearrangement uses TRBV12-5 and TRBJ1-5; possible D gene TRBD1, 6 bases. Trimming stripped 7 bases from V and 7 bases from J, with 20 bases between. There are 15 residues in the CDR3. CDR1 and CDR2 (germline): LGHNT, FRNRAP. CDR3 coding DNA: TGTGCTAGTGCCTCAGGGATAGGGGGACCCCAGCCCCAGCATTTT. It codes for CASASGIGGPQPQHF. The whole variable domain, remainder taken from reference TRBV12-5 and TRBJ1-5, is DARVTQTPRHKVTEMGQEVTMRCQPILGHNTVFWYRQTMMQGLELLAYFRNRAPLDDSGMPKDRFSAEMPDATLATLKIQPSEPRDSAVYFCASASGIGGPQPQHFGDGTRLSIL.

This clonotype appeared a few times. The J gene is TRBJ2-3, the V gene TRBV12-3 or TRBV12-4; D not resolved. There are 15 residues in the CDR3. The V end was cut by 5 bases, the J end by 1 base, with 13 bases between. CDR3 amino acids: CASSPQNSGTDTQYF. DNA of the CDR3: TGTGCCAGCAGTCCACAAAACTCAGGCACAGATACGCAGTATTTT.

The CDR3 region is CASSFGTSATEQFF. The CDR3 bases are TGTGCCAGCAGCTTCGGGACTAGCGCTACTGAGCAGTTCTTC. The chain combines TRBV7-2 with TRBJ2-1; 10 bases agree with TRBD2. Germline CDR1 SGHTA, CDR2 FQGNSA. The CDR3 contains 14 residues. J was trimmed by 9 bases and V by 3 bases; bases with no gene match: 5.